These 6 T cell receptor beta chains were sequenced from one sample in a study of regulatory T cells in long-lasting Graves disease. Building the TCR beta libraries relied on iRepertoire HTBI primers, and CDR3 regions underwent Arm-PCR. MiXCR, applied by TCRdb to the multiplex PCR reads, yields one record per CDR3 protein. The sample contains roughly 380,000 distinct CDR3 sequences, 15% to 17% of which appear only once. Time point reported: newly diagnosed GD, antithyroid drugs for less than 3 months. Extracted RNA from PBMCs served as the source of the TCR library. This specimen was peripheral blood mononuclear cells (PBMCs), taken at new diagnosis, from a patient treated with antithyroid drugs. These receptor sequences come from a female donor with Graves disease.

A single count supports this clonotype. CDR3 sequence reads: CASSFDVVGQPQHF. CDR3 DNA sequence: TGTGCCAGCAGTTTCGATGTGGTCGGTCAGCCCCAGCATTTT. V usage is TRBV12-3 or TRBV12-4 and J usage is TRBJ1-5; D is ambiguous. The CDR3 extends over 14 amino acids. Trimming shortened V by 3 bases and J by 6 bases, and 12 bases separated the two germline ends.

This clonotype was seen many times. V gene TRBV20-1 combines with J gene TRBJ1-1; D gene unclear. Germline V CDR1 and CDR2: DFQATT, SNEGSKA (reference sequence). The CDR3 is 12 amino acids. V shed 7 bases and J shed 5 bases, with 14 bases lying between them. CDR3 in amino acids: CSVGQEGTEAFF. CDR3 bases: TGCAGTGTTGGCCAGGAAGGGACTGAAGCTTTCTTT.

This clonotype was seen repeatedly, ten times or more. This chain joins TRBV12-3 or TRBV12-4 and TRBJ1-1; possible D gene TRBD1, 5 bases. The CDR3 runs to 15 residues. V was clipped by 3 bases and J by 3 bases, with 14 bases between them. Here the CDR3 reads CASSFSSRGDTEAFF. In DNA form, the CDR3 reads TGTGCCAGCAGTTTCTCTTCCCGGGGGGACACTGAAGCTTTCTTT.

This clonotype occurred many times. V usage is TRBV5-1 and J usage is TRBJ2-7; D may be TRBD1 or TRBD2 (5 bases each). The germline CDR1 and CDR2 sequences are SGHRS and YFSETQ. The CDR3 contains 14 residues. V lost 2 bases, J lost 0 bases, and 9 bases lay in between. CDR3 DNA: TGCGCCAGCAGCTTCGGGGCAGACTCCTACGAGCAGTACTTC. Translation: CASSFGADSYEQYF.

This clonotype was detected many times. The junction differs from germline at one of its ends, possibly a read error. The chain uses TRBV5-5 and TRBJ1-2; D remains unclear. Germline V CDR1 and CDR2: SGHKS, YYEKEE (reference sequence). This CDR3 is 14 amino acids long. The CDR3 reads CASSPYTLPYGYTF. The CDR3 DNA sequence: TGCGCCAGCAGCCCCTATACGCTCCCGTATGGCTACACCTTC. Complete variable domain (other parts from reference TRBV5-5 and TRBJ1-2): DAGVTQSPTHLIKTRGQQVTLRCSPISGHKSVSWYQQVLGQGPQFIFQYYEKEERGRGNFPDRFSARQFPNYSSELNVNALLLGDSALYLCASSPYTLPYGYTFGSGTRLTVV.

This clonotype was recorded at least ten times. V usage is TRBV20-1 and J usage is TRBJ2-3; D is unclear. V shed 0 bases and J shed 3 bases, with 4 bases lying between them. Looked up from germline, CDR1 is DFQATT and CDR2 is SNEGSKA (reference sequence). The CDR3 consists of 12 residues. This CDR3 reads CSARDQTDTQYF. CDR3 DNA: TGCAGTGCTAGAGATCAAACAGATACGCAGTATTTT.